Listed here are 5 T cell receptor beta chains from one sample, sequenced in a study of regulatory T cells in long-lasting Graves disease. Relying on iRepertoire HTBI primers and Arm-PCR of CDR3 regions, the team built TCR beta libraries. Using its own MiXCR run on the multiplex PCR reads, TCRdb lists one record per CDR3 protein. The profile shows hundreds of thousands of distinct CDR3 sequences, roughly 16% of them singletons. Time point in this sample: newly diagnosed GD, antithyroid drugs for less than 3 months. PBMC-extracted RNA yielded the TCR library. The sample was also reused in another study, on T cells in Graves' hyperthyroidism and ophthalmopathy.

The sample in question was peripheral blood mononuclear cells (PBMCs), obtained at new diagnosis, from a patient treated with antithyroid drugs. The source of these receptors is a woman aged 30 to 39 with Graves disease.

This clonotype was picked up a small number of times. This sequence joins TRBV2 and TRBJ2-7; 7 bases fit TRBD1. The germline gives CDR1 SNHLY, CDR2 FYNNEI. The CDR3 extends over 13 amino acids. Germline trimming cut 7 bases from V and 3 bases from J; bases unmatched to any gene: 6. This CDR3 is CASTRQGLYEQYF. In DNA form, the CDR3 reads TGTGCCAGCACCCGACAGGGCCTCTACGAGCAGTACTTC.

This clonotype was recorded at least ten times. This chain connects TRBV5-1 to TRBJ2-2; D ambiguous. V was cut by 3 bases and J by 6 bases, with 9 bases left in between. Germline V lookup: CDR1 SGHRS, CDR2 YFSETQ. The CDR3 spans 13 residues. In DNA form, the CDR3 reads TGCGCCAGCAGCTCGCTAGAGGCCGGGGAGCTGTTTTTT. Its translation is CASSSLEAGELFF.

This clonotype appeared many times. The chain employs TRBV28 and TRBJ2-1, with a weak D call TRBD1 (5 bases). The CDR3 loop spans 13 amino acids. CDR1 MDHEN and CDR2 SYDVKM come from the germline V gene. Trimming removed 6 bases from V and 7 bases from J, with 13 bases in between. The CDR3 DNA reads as TGTGCCAGCAGCCAGCAGGGCCTGAATGAGCAGTTCTTC. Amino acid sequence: CASSQQGLNEQFF.

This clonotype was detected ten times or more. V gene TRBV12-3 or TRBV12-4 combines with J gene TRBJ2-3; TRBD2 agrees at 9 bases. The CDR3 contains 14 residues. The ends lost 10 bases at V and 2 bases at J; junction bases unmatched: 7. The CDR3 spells CATLLAGYTDTQYF. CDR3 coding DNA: TGTGCCACCCTACTAGCGGGTTACACAGATACGCAGTATTTT.

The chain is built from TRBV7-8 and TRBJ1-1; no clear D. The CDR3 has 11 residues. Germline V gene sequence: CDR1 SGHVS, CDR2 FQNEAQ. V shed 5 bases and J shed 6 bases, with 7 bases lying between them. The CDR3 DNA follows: TGTGCCAGCAGCAACACAGCTGAAGCTTTCTTT. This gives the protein CASSNTAEAFF. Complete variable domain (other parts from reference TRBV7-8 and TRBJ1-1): GAGVSQSPRYKVAKRGQDVALRCDPISGHVSLFWYQQALGQGPEFLTYFQNEAQLDKSGLPSDRFFAERPEGSVSTLKIQRTQQEDSAVYLCASSNTAEAFFGQGTRLTVV.